One and the same sample provided the 17 T cell receptor beta chains below, sequenced in a study of regulatory T cells in long-lasting Graves disease. This sample's time point: persistent/refractory GD, antithyroid drugs over 5 years with positive TRAb. PBMC-extracted RNA yielded the TCR library. Building of the TCR beta libraries involved iRepertoire HTBI primers and Arm-PCR of CDR3 regions. In TCRdb, the multiplex PCR reads were re-called with MiXCR into one record per CDR3 protein. This table holds 300,000 or so distinct CDR3 sequences, about 19% found once. Source: peripheral blood mononuclear cells (PBMCs), taken when the disease was refractory, from a patient treated with antithyroid drugs. The receptors stem from a female donor with Graves disease.

This clonotype was counted only a few times. The chain carries TRBV29-1 and TRBJ1-1; tentative D call: TRBD1 (6 bases). Trimming stripped 6 bases from V and 4 bases from J, with 21 bases between. The CDR3 consists of 15 residues. Per germline, CDR1 SQVTM and CDR2 ANQGSEA. This chain's CDR3 is CSVDHRDWGATEAFF. The CDR3, as DNA: TGCAGCGTAGACCACAGGGACTGGGGGGCCACTGAAGCTTTCTTT.

This clonotype was detected many times. The rearrangement uses TRBV3-1 and TRBJ1-4, with D tentatively TRBD1 (5 bases). The germline V and J ends were trimmed by 1 base and 10 bases, with 16 bases remaining between them. The CDR3 runs 15 residues. Germline-derived CDR1 and CDR2 are LGHDT and YNNKEL (reference sequence). CDR3 sequence (DNA): TGTGCCAGCAGCCAAGTTGCGGCGGGGGGAGGAAAACTGTTTTTT. Residues: CASSQVAAGGGKLFF.

The V and J genes are TRBV28 and TRBJ1-6; tentative D call: TRBD1 (5 bases). Germline CDR1 MDHEN, CDR2 SYDVKM. The CDR3 consists of 13 residues. V lost 10 bases to trimming and J lost 8 bases, with 15 bases between them. CDR3 sequence (DNA): TGTGCCAACCTGGGACGGACACATTCACCCCTCCACTTT. It specifies CANLGRTHSPLHF.

At least ten counts were recorded for this clonotype. The chain uses TRBV2 and TRBJ1-3, with D perhaps matching TRBD1 (5 bases). V lost 1 base and J 4 bases, leaving 14 bases between the germline ends. The CDR3 consists of 16 residues. The germline CDR1 and CDR2 sequences are SNHLY and FYNNEI. The CDR3 here is CASSEVPAGPGNTIYF. CDR3 in DNA: TGTGCCAGCAGTGAAGTACCGGCGGGGCCCGGAAACACCATATATTTT. The full variable domain, in which reference TRBV2 and TRBJ1-3 provide the parts outside the CDR3, is EPEVTQTPSHQVTQMGQEVILRCVPISNHLYFYWYRQILGQKVEFLVSFYNNEISEKSEIFDDQFSVERPDGSNFTLKIRSTKLEDSAMYFCASSEVPAGPGNTIYFGEGSWLTVV.

The chain has TRBV3-1 and TRBJ2-7; D uncertain. The germline V gene has CDR1 LGHDT and CDR2 YNNKEL (reference sequence). The CDR3 consists of 14 residues. The V end lost 4 bases, the J end lost 4 bases, and 14 bases lay between the germline ends. Written as DNA, the CDR3 is TGTGCCAGCAGCCGCCAGGACCCGACTTACGAGCAGTACTTC. Its translation is CASSRQDPTYEQYF.

This clonotype was detected ten times or more. The V call is TRBV15, the J call TRBJ2-5, with 11 bases aligning to TRBD2. There are 14 residues in the CDR3. V gave up 6 bases and J gave up 5 bases; unmatched junction bases: 5. From germline, CDR1 is LNHNV and CDR2 YYDKDF (reference sequence). As DNA, the CDR3 is TGTGCCACCAGGATAGCGGGAGGGGAGGAGACCCAGTACTTC. Translation: CATRIAGGEETQYF.

This clonotype was observed many times. The CDR3 sequence: CASSETGGVTEAFF. CDR3 nucleotide sequence: TGTGCCAGCAGCGAGACAGGGGGGGTCACTGAAGCTTTCTTT. The chain is built from TRBV6-1 and TRBJ1-1; 9 nucleotides agree with TRBD1. The CDR3 loop spans 14 amino acids. J lost 4 bases, V lost 6 bases, and 6 bases had no gene match. Germline V gives CDR1 MNHNS, CDR2 SASEGT.

This clonotype was seen more than once but under ten times. The junction does not match germline at one end; this may be a read error. The V gene is TRBV2, the J gene TRBJ2-7; 12 bases match TRBD1. CDR3 length equals 16 residues. Per germline, CDR1 SNHLY and CDR2 FYNNEI. CDR3 loop: CANSVPGQGAPYEQYF. The CDR3 DNA follows: TGTGCCAACAGTGTGCCGGGACAGGGGGCCCCTTACGAGCAGTACTTC.

Notes on this clonotype: This could be a read error, since a much larger clone is one nucleotide away. The CDR3 DNA reads TGTGCCAGCAGTGAAGGAAGGGGACAGCGAGAGAGCTATGGCTGCACCTTC. Translated, it gives CASSEGRGQRESYGCTF. This sequence joins TRBV6-1 and TRBJ1-2; 7 bases are shared with TRBD1. This CDR3 has 17 residues. From germline, CDR1 is MNHNS and CDR2 SASEGT.

In its sample, this clonotype was seen a few times. The chain uses TRBV18 and TRBJ2-5; D may correspond to TRBD1 or TRBD2 (5 bases each). Germline V gene data show CDR1 as KGHSH and CDR2 as LQKENI. The CDR3 is 14 amino acids. V was pared by 0 bases and J by 4 bases, with 9 bases between. The CDR3 reads CASSPPGAGETQYF. The CDR3 region has the DNA TGTGCCAGCTCACCACCCGGGGCGGGAGAGACCCAGTACTTC.

The rearrangement links TRBV4-1 to TRBJ1-2; D is unclear. Germline CDR1 and CDR2: MGHRA and YSYEKL. Deletions cut 0 bases from V and 5 bases from J, with 13 bases between. This CDR3 has 15 residues. CDR3 nucleotide sequence: TGCGCCAGCAGCCAAGACCCCGGGAGGGAGTATGGCTACACCTTC. This sequence encodes CASSQDPGREYGYTF.

This chain connects TRBV9 to TRBJ2-7; 8 bases agree with TRBD1. The V and J ends lost 3 bases and 0 bases, in that order; junction bases with no gene match: 17. Germline CDR1 and CDR2: SGDLS and YYNGEE. CDR3 length: 19 amino acids. DNA for the CDR3: TGTGCCAGCAGCGCCCGGAGCCGGGACAGGACACTTTACTCCTACGAGCAGTACTTC. Protein: CASSARSRDRTLYSYEQYF. Variable domain in full (rest from reference TRBV9 and TRBJ2-7): DSGVTQTPKHLITATGQRVTLRCSPRSGDLSVYWYQQSLDQGLQFLIQYYNGEERAKGNILERFSAQQFPDLHSELNLSSLELGDSALYFCASSARSRDRTLYSYEQYFGPGTRLTVT.

This clonotype was counted between two and nine times. The V and J genes are TRBV12-3 or TRBV12-4 and TRBJ1-3, with D possibly TRBD1 on 6 matching bases. The CDR3 totals 14 residues. V was clipped by 1 base and J by 4 bases, with 8 bases between them. This CDR3 reads CASSLGQAGNTIYF. The CDR3 nucleotides are TGTGCCAGCAGTTTAGGACAGGCGGGAAACACCATATATTTT.

The V gene is TRBV7-9, the J gene TRBJ1-2; tentative D call: TRBD1 (6 bases). Germline CDR1 is SEHNR and CDR2 is FQNEAQ (reference sequence). The CDR3 consists of 16 residues. Deletions cut 4 bases from V and 4 bases from J, with 19 bases between. The DNA for the CDR3 is TGTGCCAGCAGCTATGACAGGATCCCGGCTAGCTATGGCTACACCTTC. Its translation is CASSYDRIPASYGYTF. Complete variable domain (other parts from reference TRBV7-9 and TRBJ1-2): DTGVSQNPRHKITKRGQNVTFRCDPISEHNRLYWYRQTLGQGPEFLTYFQNEAQLEKSRLLSDRFSAERPKGSFSTLEIQRTEQGDSAMYLCASSYDRIPASYGYTFGSGTRLTVV.

This clonotype was counted many times. The V call is TRBV12-3 or TRBV12-4, the J call TRBJ1-5; 7 bases fit TRBD1. The CDR3 totals 14 residues. Unmatched junction bases numbered 6, after V lost 7 bases and J lost 3 bases. CDR3 nucleotide sequence: TGTGCCAGCAATCCGGGACAGCTCAATCAGCCCCAGCATTTT. It specifies CASNPGQLNQPQHF.

There are many counts of this clonotype. The chain uses TRBV12-3 or TRBV12-4 and TRBJ1-2; TRBD1 aligns across 9 bases. This CDR3 is built from 15 residues. V was clipped by 6 bases and J by 7 bases; unmatched bases: 12. The CDR3 DNA reads as TGTGCCAGCAGCCTTACAGGGGGCAGGAAAGTTGGCTACACCTTC. Translated: CASSLTGGRKVGYTF.

At least ten counts were recorded for this clonotype. This chain links TRBV18 with TRBJ1-5; unclear D gene. V shed 1 base and J shed 1 base, with 5 bases lying between them. From germline, CDR1 is KGHSH and CDR2 LQKENI. CDR3 length: 14 amino acids. The chain's CDR3 is CASSPQASNQPQHF. CDR3 in DNA: TGTGCCAGCTCACCACAGGCAAGCAATCAGCCCCAGCATTTT.